This TCR beta chain is drawn from a study of shared clonotypes between healthy human individuals. At the level of the study: The cohort had two women and a few men, ages 18 to 49.

This clone appeared a few times. What it binds is not known. Overall study findings and caveats: Between a handful of donors, naive CD4 clonotypes were shared at a level of about 5%.

Naive CD8 populations comprised CD45RO-negative cells positively selected for CCR7, excluding terminally differentiated effector memory CD45RA+ cells. Trimming took off 10 bases at V and 4 bases at J, with 10 bases between the two ends. Germline V gives CDR1 LNHDA, CDR2 SQIVND (reference sequence). The CDR3 length is 11 residues. The protocol was immunoSEQ multiplex PCR, while the TCRdb copy is restricted to in-frame clones and leaves out a portion. The profile shows about 2.1 million clones, about 93% of them singletons. This receptor was identified in a man younger than 35 in good health. Some clones in this sample may be carry-over from other donors' samples. The sample taken for sequencing was naive CD8+ T cells from PBMCs. V gene TRBV19 combines with J gene TRBJ1-2; D is uncertain. The CDR3 region is CATNVPYGYTF. The CDR3 nucleotides are TGTGCCACCAACGTACCCTATGGCTACACCTTC.